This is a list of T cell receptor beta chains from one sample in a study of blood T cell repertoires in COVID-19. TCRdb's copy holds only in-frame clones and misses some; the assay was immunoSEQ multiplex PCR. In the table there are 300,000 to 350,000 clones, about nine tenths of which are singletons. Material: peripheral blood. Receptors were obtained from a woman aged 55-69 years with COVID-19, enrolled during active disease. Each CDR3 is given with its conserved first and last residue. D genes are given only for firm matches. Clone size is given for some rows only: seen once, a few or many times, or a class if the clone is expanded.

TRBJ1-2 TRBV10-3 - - TGTGCCATCAGCACGGGGTACTATGGCTACACCTTC CAISTGYYGYTF
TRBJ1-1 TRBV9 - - TGTGCCAGCAGCAAACAGGGCACTGAAGCTTTCTTT CASSKQGTEAFF
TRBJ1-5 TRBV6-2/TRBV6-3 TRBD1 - TGTGCCAGCAGTTACCGGGACAGACTCAATCAGCCCCAGCATTTT CASSYRDRLNQPQHF
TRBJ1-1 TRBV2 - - TGTGCCAGCAGGATCCAGGGGAACACTGAAGCTTTCTTT CASRIQGNTEAFF
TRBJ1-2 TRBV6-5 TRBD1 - TGTGCCAGCAGTTACTCAGACAGGGGGCTTGGCTACACCTTC CASSYSDRGLGYTF
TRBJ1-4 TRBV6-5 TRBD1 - TGTGCCAGCAGTTTCGGACAGGGGAGGACTAATGAAAAACTGTTTTTT CASSFGQGRTNEKLFF
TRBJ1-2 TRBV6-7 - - TGTGCCACCCTGCGGGGGGCGGATGGCTACACCTTC CATLRGADGYTF
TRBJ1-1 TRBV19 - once TGTGCCAGTAGTATAGTGGGGGGAGGAGGCACTGAAGCTTTCTTT CASSIVGGGGTEAFF
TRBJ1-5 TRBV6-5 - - TGTGCCAGCAGGCCTCAGGGGCTTTCCAATCAGCCCCAGCATTTT CASRPQGLSNQPQHF
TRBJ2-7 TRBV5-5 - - TGTGCCAGCAGCTTGGGAGTCTACGAGCAGTACTTC CASSLGVYEQYF